This TCR beta chain stems from a study of blood T cell repertoires in COVID-19. Study as a whole: The origin of the acute and convalescent COVID-19 samples was the United States, Italy and Spain. Sources were T cells, B-cell-depleted T cells, or PBMCs; the material itself was cDNA or gDNA.

Methods used by the authors: How many nucleated cells were present was estimated from reference gene primer amplification. Libraries were prepared by immunoSEQ multiplex PCR; TCRdb keeps only in-frame clonotypes and omits some of them. V and J calls and clone size are copied from that table; D and trimming were computed from the DNA. The sample lists some 300,000 clones; 70% to 90% were seen once. Trimming removed 0 bases at V and 4 bases at J, with 15 bases between. The CDR3 contains 16 residues. The V gene's germline CDR1 is LGHNA and CDR2 YNFKEQ. This receptor was taken from a woman aged 45-60 years with active or convalescent COVID-19. The rearrangement links TRBV4-2 to TRBJ1-2; D gene uncertain. The sample comprised peripheral blood. The CDR3 DNA reads TGTGCCAGCAGCCAAGATCCGGGAGCACCCGGCTATGGCTACACCTTC. This translates into CASSQDPGAPGYGYTF.